A single T cell receptor beta chain is shown here with its context. These data come from a study of T cell responses to AZD1222 COVID-19 vaccine. Germline V gene data show CDR1 as SNHLY and CDR2 as FYNNEI. CDR3 length: 15 residues. V gave up 4 bases and J gave up 4 bases; unmatched junction bases: 10. Method: immunoSEQ multiplex PCR; TCRdb's copy keeps in-frame clones and lacks some. The sample yields roughly 150,000 clones, around 93% seen once. V gene TRBV2 combines with J gene TRBJ2-7, with 7 positions matching TRBD2. Sequencing was performed on peripheral blood, taken on day 0 of AZD1222 vaccination. This receptor was identified in an adult in good health. CDR3 bases: TGTGCCAGCAGTGGGGGAGGGTTGATCTTGTACGAGCAGTACTTC. It is translated as CASSGGGLILYEQYF.